The sequence of this T cell receptor (beta chain) was determined in a study of blood T cell repertoires in COVID-19. Germline CDR1 reads LGHDT; CDR2 reads YNNKEL (reference sequence). Deletions cut 0 bases from V and 3 bases from J, with 17 bases between. The CDR3 spans 17 residues. As handled by the study authors: Amplification with reference gene primers provided the estimates of nucleated cell counts. Produced via immunoSEQ multiplex PCR; TCRdb's table is partial and in-frame only. V and J calls and clone size are copied from that table; D and trimming were computed from the DNA. The table shows some 74,000 clones, with 88% occurring only once.

Input material: peripheral blood. The chain recombines TRBV3-1 (or the pseudogene TRBV3-2) with TRBJ1-1; D may be TRBD1 (6 bases). This TCR came from a man aged 45 to 65 with acute or convalescent COVID-19. The CDR3 spells CASSQEIWGKGDTEAFF. The CDR3 DNA follows: TGTGCCAGCAGCCAAGAAATCTGGGGTAAGGGGGACACTGAAGCTTTCTTT.